What follows is one T cell receptor (beta chain) and its context. It has no known antigen specificity. Receptor libraries were prepared by the immunoSEQ multiplex PCR assay. For the multiplex PCR, a mixture combining 60 forward primers for TCR Vbeta segments and 13 reverse primers for TCR Jbeta segments was used. The CDR3 region of rearranged TCR beta genes was amplified from genomic DNA with a multiplex PCR assay. The Illumina HiSeq System was used to sequence the amplified TCR beta libraries as 87-base-pair reads. Regarding the original processing steps: A later analysis tallied around 87 million unique TCR beta chains across the 666 repertoires, and approximately 12 million of those chains were shared by two or more donors. A nearest-neighbor algorithm error-corrected the raw reads and collapsed the reads into unique sequences, merging closely related sequences to remove PCR and sequencing errors. CDR3 sequences were aligned to IMGT reference sequences to assign V, D and J gene segments. Each retained sequence needed at least a six-nucleotide match to both a V gene segment and a J gene segment. Rearrangements were called productive when the CDR3 lacked stop codons and stayed in frame with V and J; all others were non-productive. Following IMGT convention, CDR3 was defined as the stretch from the second conserved V-encoded cysteine up to the conserved J-encoded phenylalanine. Sequences without an unambiguous match to a single V gene segment were excluded from the earlier analysis of several hundred of the donors. In an earlier analysis of approximately 610 of the donors, V segments were called functional above 56.7% productive rearrangements and were called segregating when the between-donor standard deviation exceeded 5%. A statistical classification framework was built to diagnose cytomegalovirus status from the catalog of TCR beta chain sequences. V and J gene assignment, in a later analysis, came from comparing TCR nucleotide sequences with IMGT/GENE-DB human TR gene sequences. A later analysis assigned CDR3 sequences and most-parsimonious VDJ recombination scenarios with the TCRdist pipeline. In a later analysis, every TCR beta chain was defined by the combination of its CDR3 amino acid sequence and its V-gene family, and reads without a unique V-gene family were dropped. A later analysis removed 600 or so highly shared, low-generation-probability nucleotide sequences to deal with suspected cross-contamination and a sequencing artifact. In a later analysis, a clonal expansion index was calculated for each public chain from normalized within-repertoire ranks of inferred template counts. Generation probabilities in a later analysis came from a VDJ recombination model fitted to out-of-frame rearrangements, and those results were checked against IGoR. A later analysis scored TCR-TCR, TCR-HLA and TCR-CMV co-occurrence with hypergeometric tests, applying a repertoire-size bias correction to TCR pairs. False discovery rates were estimated in a later analysis by permuting HLA or CMV assignments 20 times. In a later analysis, co-occurring TCRs were grouped using DBSCAN, with TCRdist sequence similarity added in when clustering inside HLA-allele-positive subsets. For co-occurrence clustering, repertoires with fewer than 30,000 or more than 120,000 public chains were excluded, along with 4 to 6 repertoires with anomalous nucleotide sharing. What TCRdb holds here is the immuneACCESS table cut down to in-frame rearrangements. Part of the clones is not present; checked against another copy, under half of the missing clones reflect an unresolved V gene, and the others are unexplained. The DNA was the basis for D and trimming; V, J and clone size are from that table. The data table for this sample lists about 83,000 clones. The ten largest clones add up to about 3.8% of the sample.

The cohort was made up of about 670 healthy bone marrow donors. Cohort members were all nominally healthy when sampled, although unrecorded immune exposures were likely present. The donor tested CMV seropositive, placing the donor among the 289 seropositive members of the cohort. Each donor provided a peripheral blood sample, and peripheral blood mononuclear cells were used for TCR beta sequencing. Genomic DNA extraction from the blood cell samples was performed with the Qiagen DNeasy Blood Extraction Kit. V is pruned by 3 bases and J by 3 bases, leaving 5 bases of the junction without a gene match. From a lookup of the germline V gene, CDR1 and CDR2 are MDHEN and SYDVKM. The CDR3 runs 15 amino acids, cysteine and phenylalanine included. Left in the record is the CDR3 DNA by itself, 45 bases read in frame from the first base. The data belong to a study of cytomegalovirus exposure and HLA in healthy donors (dated by TCRdb to 2017 to 2019). The study in broad terms: An earlier analysis of about 530 of the donors reported approximately 300 Gb of sequence data and 117 million unique TCR beta sequences obtained from about 180 million T cells. An earlier analysis of approximately 580 of the donors used high-throughput TCR beta sequencing to judge whether each TCR beta V gene segment behaved as functional or pseudogenic. An early release that covered roughly 600 HLA-typed donors contained approximately 300 gigabases of sequencing data and 65 million to 100 million unique TCR sequences. Among some 410 genotyped donors of the cohort, an average of roughly 240,000 unique TCR beta nucleotide sequences were sequenced per donor, roughly 20% of them non-productive. Several DR-DQ haplotypes were handled as single units for association and clustering because linkage in the cohort was strong. In a later analysis, previously published TCR beta repertoires from roughly 710 donors were re-analyzed and high-resolution HLA genotyping was added so that TCR occurrence patterns could be studied. All discovery cohort repertoires had been generated on a single sequencing platform. To predict cytomegalovirus infection status, the study brought together high-throughput TCR immunosequencing, statistical association of individual TCRs with disease status, and machine learning. Along with the roughly 670-subject first cohort, a separate validation cohort of roughly 110 different subjects was used. Both class I and class II loci were covered by HLA typing, at four-digit resolution. A later genetic analysis used genome-wide SNP genotypes for about 60% of the roughly 700 donors, treating that subset as a discovery cohort. Rather than using new phenotypic data, the later analysis identified candidate immune exposures from TCR beta sequences and from how often those sequences occurred across donors. The study was designed to test whether signatures of past pathogen exposure could be identified by cataloging public T cell receptors. Among the approximately 400 genotyped donors, around 81% belonged to the genetic ancestry cluster associated with self-reported Caucasian donors. The study used immunosequencing to profile the T cell repertoires of 666 subjects and linked those repertoires to cytomegalovirus serostatus. Typing coverage differed by locus: A, B, C, DRB1 and DQB1 were typed in roughly 620-630 donors, DQA1 in roughly 500, DPA1 in some 600, and DPB1 in 400 to 480. Donor age, sex, ethnicity and CMV serostatus were compiled alongside the repertoire data.

The research as a whole found: In both the original and validation cohorts, the classifier was reported to diagnose cytomegalovirus status with high specificity and sensitivity. Strong co-occurrence of HLA alleles, especially DR and DQ, made assigning TCR associations to individual alleles difficult. Because some donors lacked HLA typing at each locus, the association tests relied only on the typed subset. In an earlier analysis of about 540 of the donors, most TCR beta V segments were observed in productive rearrangements about 90% or about 30% of the time, broadly matching IMGT annotations. A further reported finding was that TCR beta sequences accurately predicted the HLA-A and HLA-B alleles for most subjects in the first cohort. Some IMGT-functional V segments, including TRBV6-2 and TRBV6-3, could not be told apart with the 87-base-pair reads, so those segments were excluded. Because counts were too low, approximately 15 rarely observed V segments, including chromosome 9 orphons, were excluded from the earlier analysis of about 500 of the donors. A later analysis found that TCR association rates varied across HLA loci, with DRB1 alleles showing the most associated TCRs and HLA-C alleles the fewest. The study gave a list of 150 to 200 TCR beta chains associated with cytomegalovirus. Most TCR sequences were observed very rarely across donors, whereas some public TCRs were present in many individuals. In a later analysis, several top co-occurrence clusters were reported to appear linked to parvovirus B19, influenza, CMV and Epstein-Barr virus. The authors suggested that the approach could potentially be generalized to other disease states and immunological phenotypes. In vitro tests confirmed that a few of the cytomegalovirus-associated TCR beta chains recognize cytomegalovirus antigens. The only immune exposure information available for the cohort was CMV serostatus. Linkage disequilibrium might explain the correlated functional status among segregating V segments, but an unknown experimental factor could not be ruled out. Compared with the 666-donor mean, donors in an Asian-associated ancestry cluster had fewer N-insertions in productive TCRs, according to a later genetic analysis. According to a later analysis, most CMV-associated TCR beta chains appeared to be HLA-restricted, and the HLA associations seemed to be driven largely by CMV exposure. A later analysis found that HLA-associated TCR beta chains were more clonally expanded and had lower generation probabilities than equally common non-associated chains. A group of highly shared sequence variants was considered likely to be a technical artifact of the sequencing pipeline. In this cohort, only TCR beta chains were sequenced, and detectable features were limited by the absence of alpha or paired-chain data. Sequencing depth was assumed to be roughly uniform across donors in the presence/absence analyses, though that assumption may not hold. A later analysis associated about 18,000 TCR beta sequences with specific HLA alleles at a false discovery rate of 0.05. In a later genetic analysis, a missense DCLRE1C variant was associated with V-gene and J-gene trimming of TCR beta chains, and the association was replicated in an independent cohort.

The sequence joins TRBV28 to TRBJ1-5; 7 middle bases align to TRBD1. This TCR was sampled from a man younger than 30 in good health and CMV-seropositive. Sequenced: PBMCs. The CDR3 amino acid sequence is: CASSFDRVDNQPQHF. The DNA is TGTGCCAGCAGTTTTGACAGGGTCGACAATCAGCCCCAGCATTTT.